Listed below are T cell receptor beta chains from one sample, sequenced in a study of regulatory dendritic cells for organ transplantation. Assay: immunoSEQ multiplex PCR; the TCRdb copy retains only in-frame clones and omits some. In the table there are about 30,000 clones, roughly 85% of which are singletons. Sequences were obtained from naive CD4+ T cells from blood. These receptors were obtained from a human donor in good health. The CDR3 runs from the conserved cysteine through the conserved F or W. The order of the fields is V gene, D gene, clone size, J gene, CDR3 protein, CDR3 DNA. A D gene is named only where the DNA matches it firmly. Clone size is not always given. Where it is, it says once, few, many or a class for expanded clones.

TRBV18	TRBD1	NA	TRBJ1-2	CASSPGQGLIGYTF	TGTGCCAGCTCGCCGGGACAGGGATTAATTGGCTACACCTTC
TRBV27	NA	NA	TRBJ1-6	CASSSNRSNSPLHF	TGTGCCAGCAGTTCCAACAGGAGTAATTCACCCCTCCACTTT
TRBV5-1	NA	NA	TRBJ1-6	CASSLGSLNSPLHF	TGCGCCAGCAGCTTGGGCAGTTTAAATTCACCCCTCCACTTT
TRBV6-4	TRBD2	NA	TRBJ2-2	CARKGTSGGLNTGELFF	TGTGCCAGGAAGGGGACTAGCGGGGGCCTGAACACCGGGGAGCTGTTTTTT
TRBV7-2	TRBD1	NA	TRBJ1-2	CASRDRGGRSGYTF	TGTGCCAGCAGGGACAGGGGAGGTCGTTCGGGCTACACCTTC
TRBV5-1	NA	NA	TRBJ2-1	CASSLDSSGYNEQFF	TGCGCCAGCAGCTTGGACAGCAGCGGCTACAATGAGCAGTTCTTC
TRBV5-8	TRBD1	few	TRBJ1-5	CASSQRQGRNQPQHF	TGTGCCAGCAGCCAAAGACAGGGAAGGAATCAGCCCCAGCATTTT
TRBV2	TRBD1	NA	TRBJ1-5	CASTPGQGRGNQPQHF	TGTGCCAGCACTCCGGGACAGGGACGGGGCAATCAGCCCCAGCATTTT
TRBV9	NA	NA	TRBJ2-1	CASSVAGSTFNNEQFF	TGTGCCAGCAGCGTAGCGGGAAGCACTTTCAACAATGAGCAGTTCTTC
TRBV28	TRBD1	NA	TRBJ1-3	CASSSPHRGGGNTIYF	TGTGCCAGCAGTTCACCCCACAGGGGCGGTGGAAACACCATATATTTT
TRBV2	NA	few	TRBJ1-2	CASRLVGGYTF	TGTGCCAGCAGATTAGTTGGTGGCTACACCTTC